This TCR beta chain was found in a study of T cells in Graves' hyperthyroidism and ophthalmopathy. Study results and caveats: The model identified upcoming ophthalmopathy a median approximately six months ahead of onset.

Any patient presenting with uncontrolled infection, other autoimmune disease, pregnancy or lactation was left out. Thyroid ultrasound and orbital computed tomography, with clinical symptoms and serum thyroxine and TRAb, informed diagnoses. CDR1 and CDR2 from the germline V gene are SEHNR and FQNEAQ (reference sequence). This CDR3 comprises 16 residues. A note on this clonotype: The target antigen is unknown. One junction end disagrees with the germline gene, perhaps due to a read error.

The CDR3 regions of TCR beta were amplified from RNA transcripts. The HTBI primer set served for first-round RT-PCR of the TCR CDR3. TCRdb independently ran MiXCR on the multiplex PCR reads; one entry per CDR3 protein. The profile shows 250,000 to 300,000 distinct CDR3 sequences, 17% of them singletons. The sample comprised blood. V is TRBV7-9 and J is TRBJ1-3; D is unclear. The receptor was derived from a woman aged 60-75 years with Graves' ophthalmopathy. CDR3 bases: TGTGCCAGCAGCTTAGACGGCAACCCGACTGGAAACGCCATATATTTT. This codes for CASSLDGNPTGNAIYF.